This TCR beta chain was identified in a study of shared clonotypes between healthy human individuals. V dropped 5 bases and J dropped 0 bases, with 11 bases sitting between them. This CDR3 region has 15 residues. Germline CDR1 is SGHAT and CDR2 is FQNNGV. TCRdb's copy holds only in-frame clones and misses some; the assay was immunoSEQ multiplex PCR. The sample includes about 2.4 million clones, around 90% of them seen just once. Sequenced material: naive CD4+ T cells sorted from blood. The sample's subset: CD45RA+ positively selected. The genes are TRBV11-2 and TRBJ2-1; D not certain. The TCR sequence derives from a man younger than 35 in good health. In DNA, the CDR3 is TGTGCCAGCAGCGGCGGTAGGAGCTCCTACAATGAGCAGTTCTTC. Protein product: CASSGGRSSYNEQFF.